This T cell receptor (beta chain) appears in the sequencing data of a study of blood T cell repertoires in COVID-19. Overall study: From T cells, B-cell-depleted T cells, or PBMCs came the material, which was cDNA or gDNA.

Seattle cases were enrolled at active infection and followed longitudinally. Methods used by the authors: Nucleated cell number was recorded as an estimate derived from reference gene primer amplification. Sequencing used immunoSEQ multiplex PCR; TCRdb keeps in-frame clones, though not all of them. V, J and clone size are taken as reported in that table, and D and trimming were inferred from the DNA itself. Of around 40,000 clones in the sample, 85% to 90% were seen once. The CDR3 loop spans 13 amino acids. Trimming cost V 6 bases and J 3 bases; bases outside gene matches: 3. CDR1 and CDR2 from the germline V gene are MDHEN and SYDVKM.

The sequencing input was peripheral blood. This rearrangement joins TRBV28 to TRBJ1-1; 8 bases line up with TRBD1. This sequence originates from a man aged 35-49 years with COVID-19, enrolled during active disease. The CDR3 reads CASRTGVYTEAFF. For the CDR3, the DNA is TGTGCCAGCAGGACAGGGGTTTACACTGAAGCTTTCTTT. Together with reference TRBV28 and TRBJ1-1, the CDR3 gives the full variable domain: DVKVTQSSRYLVKRTGEKVFLECVQDMDHENMFWYRQDPGLGLRLIYFSYDVKMKEKGDIPEGYSVSREKKERFSLILESASTNQTSMYLCASRTGVYTEAFFGQGTRLTVV.